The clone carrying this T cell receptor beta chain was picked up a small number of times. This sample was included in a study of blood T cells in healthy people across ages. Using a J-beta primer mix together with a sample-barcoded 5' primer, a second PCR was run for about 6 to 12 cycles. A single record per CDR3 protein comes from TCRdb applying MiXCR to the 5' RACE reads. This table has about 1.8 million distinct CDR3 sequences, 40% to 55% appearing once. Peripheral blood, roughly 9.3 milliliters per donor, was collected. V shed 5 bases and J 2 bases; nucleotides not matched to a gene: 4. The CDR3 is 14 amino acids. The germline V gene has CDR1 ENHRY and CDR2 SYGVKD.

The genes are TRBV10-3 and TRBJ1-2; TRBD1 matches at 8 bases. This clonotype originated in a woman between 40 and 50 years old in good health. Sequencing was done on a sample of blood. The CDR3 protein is CAISKGDRNYGYTF. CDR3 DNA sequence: TGTGCCATCAGTAAGGGGGACAGGAACTATGGCTACACCTTC.